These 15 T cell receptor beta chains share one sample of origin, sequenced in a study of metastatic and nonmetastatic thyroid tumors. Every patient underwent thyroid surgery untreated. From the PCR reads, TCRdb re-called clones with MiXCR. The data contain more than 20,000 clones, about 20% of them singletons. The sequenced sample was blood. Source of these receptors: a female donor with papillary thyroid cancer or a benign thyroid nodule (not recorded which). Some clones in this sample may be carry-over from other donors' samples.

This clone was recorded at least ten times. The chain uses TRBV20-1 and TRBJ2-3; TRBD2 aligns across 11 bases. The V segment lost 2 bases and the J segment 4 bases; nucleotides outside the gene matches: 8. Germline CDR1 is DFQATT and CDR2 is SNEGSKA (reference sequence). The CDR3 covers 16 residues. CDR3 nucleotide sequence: TGCAGTGCTAGATCCTTGCGACTAGCGGGATCAGATACGCAGTATTTT. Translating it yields CSARSLRLAGSDTQYF.

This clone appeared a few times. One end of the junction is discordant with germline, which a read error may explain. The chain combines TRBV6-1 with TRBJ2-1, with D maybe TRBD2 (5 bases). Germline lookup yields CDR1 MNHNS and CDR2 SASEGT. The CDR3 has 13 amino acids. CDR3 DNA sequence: TGTGCCAGCAGTCCGCCGACTATAACCGAGCAGTTTTTC. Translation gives CASSPPTITEQFF.

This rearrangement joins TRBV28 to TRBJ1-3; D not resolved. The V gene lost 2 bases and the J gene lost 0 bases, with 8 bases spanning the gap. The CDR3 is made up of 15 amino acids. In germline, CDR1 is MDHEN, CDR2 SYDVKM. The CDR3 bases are TGTGCCAGCAGTTTACAACATCCCTCTGGAAACACCATATATTTT. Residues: CASSLQHPSGNTIYF.

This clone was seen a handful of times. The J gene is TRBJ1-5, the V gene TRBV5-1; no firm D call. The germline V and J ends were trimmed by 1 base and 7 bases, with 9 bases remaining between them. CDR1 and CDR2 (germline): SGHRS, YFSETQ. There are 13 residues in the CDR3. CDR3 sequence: CASSLSGDQPQHF. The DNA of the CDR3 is TGCGCCAGCAGCTTGTCGGGAGACCAGCCCCAGCATTTT. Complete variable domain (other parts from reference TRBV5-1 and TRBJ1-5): KAGVTQTPRYLIKTRGQQVTLSCSPISGHRSVSWYQQTPGQGLQFLFEYFSETQRNKGNFPGRFSGRQFSNSRSEMNVSTLELGDSALYLCASSLSGDQPQHFGDGTRLSIL.

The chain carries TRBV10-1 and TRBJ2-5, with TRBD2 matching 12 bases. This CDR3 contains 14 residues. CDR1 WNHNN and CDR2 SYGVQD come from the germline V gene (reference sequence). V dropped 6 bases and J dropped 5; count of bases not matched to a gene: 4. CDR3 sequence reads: CASSAGTSGETQYF. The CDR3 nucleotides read TGCGCCAGCAGCGCCGGGACTAGCGGGGAGACCCAGTACTTC.

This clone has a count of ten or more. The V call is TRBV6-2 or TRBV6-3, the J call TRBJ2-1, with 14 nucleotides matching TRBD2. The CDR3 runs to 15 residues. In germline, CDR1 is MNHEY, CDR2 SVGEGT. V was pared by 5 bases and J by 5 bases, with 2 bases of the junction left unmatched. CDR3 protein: CASSPGLAGDNEQFF. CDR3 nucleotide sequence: TGTGCCAGCAGTCCGGGACTAGCGGGGGACAATGAGCAGTTCTTC.

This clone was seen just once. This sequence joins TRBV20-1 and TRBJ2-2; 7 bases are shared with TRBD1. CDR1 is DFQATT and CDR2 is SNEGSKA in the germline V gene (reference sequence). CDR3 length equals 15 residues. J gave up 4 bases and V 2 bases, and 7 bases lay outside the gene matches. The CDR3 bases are TGCAGTGCTAGACGGACCGGACAGGCCACCGGGGAGCTGTTTTTT. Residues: CSARRTGQATGELFF.

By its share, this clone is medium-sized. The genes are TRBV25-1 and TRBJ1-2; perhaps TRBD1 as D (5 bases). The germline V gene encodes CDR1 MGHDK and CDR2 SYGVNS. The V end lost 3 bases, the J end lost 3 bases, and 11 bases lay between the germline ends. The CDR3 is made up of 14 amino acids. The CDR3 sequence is CASSEGEAHYGYTF. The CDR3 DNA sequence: TGTGCCAGCAGTGAGGGGGAGGCGCACTATGGCTACACCTTC.

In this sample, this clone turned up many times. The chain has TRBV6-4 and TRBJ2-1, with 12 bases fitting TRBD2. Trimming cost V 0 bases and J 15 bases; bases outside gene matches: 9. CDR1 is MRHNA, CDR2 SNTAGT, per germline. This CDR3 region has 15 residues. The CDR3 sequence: CASSDSRTSGRKLFF. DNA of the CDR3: TGTGCCAGCAGTGACTCGAGAACTAGCGGGAGGAAACTGTTCTTC.

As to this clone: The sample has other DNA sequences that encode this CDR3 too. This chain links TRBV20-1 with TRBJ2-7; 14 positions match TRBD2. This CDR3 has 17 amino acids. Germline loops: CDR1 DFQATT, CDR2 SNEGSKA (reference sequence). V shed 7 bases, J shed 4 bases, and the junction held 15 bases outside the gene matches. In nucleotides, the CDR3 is TGCAGTGTTCGGGCGTCGCTGCGGACTAGCGGGAGGTACGAGCAGTACTTC. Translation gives CSVRASLRTSGRYEQYF.

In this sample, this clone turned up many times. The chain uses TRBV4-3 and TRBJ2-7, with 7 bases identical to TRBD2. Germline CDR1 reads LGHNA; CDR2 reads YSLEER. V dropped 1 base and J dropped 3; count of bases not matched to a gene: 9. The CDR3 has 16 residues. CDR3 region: CASSQAYTGTNYEQYF. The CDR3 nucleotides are TGCGCCAGCAGCCAAGCTTATACTGGGACTAACTACGAGCAGTACTTC.

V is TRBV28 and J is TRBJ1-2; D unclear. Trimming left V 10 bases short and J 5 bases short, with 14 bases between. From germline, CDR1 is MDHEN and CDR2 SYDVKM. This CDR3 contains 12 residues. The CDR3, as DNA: TGTGCCATCACAAGACCCTCATATGGCTACACCTTC. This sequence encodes CAITRPSYGYTF.

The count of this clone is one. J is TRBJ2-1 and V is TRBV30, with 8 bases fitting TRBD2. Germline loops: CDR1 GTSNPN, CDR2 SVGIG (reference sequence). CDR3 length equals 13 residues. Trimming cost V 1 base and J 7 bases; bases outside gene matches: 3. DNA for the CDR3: TGTGCCTGGAGTGAGGCTAGCGGGAATGAGCAGTTCTTC. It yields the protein CAWSEASGNEQFF.

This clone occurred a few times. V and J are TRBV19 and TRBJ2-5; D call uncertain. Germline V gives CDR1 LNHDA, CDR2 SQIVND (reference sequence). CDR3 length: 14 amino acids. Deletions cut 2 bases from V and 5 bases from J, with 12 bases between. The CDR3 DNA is TGTGCCAGTAGTATAATTGACTCGTTGGAGACCCAGTACTTC. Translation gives CASSIIDSLETQYF.

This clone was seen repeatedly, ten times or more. CDR3 nucleotides: TGTGCCAGCAGCCCACCGGGACTAGCCTTCGGCGAGCAGTACTTC. Its protein product is CASSPPGLAFGEQYF. This chain connects TRBV7-9 to TRBJ2-7; 9 nucleotides match TRBD2. The CDR3 is 15 amino acids. Per the germline V gene, CDR1 is SEHNR and CDR2 is FQNEAQ (reference sequence). The V segment lost 5 bases and the J segment 6 bases; nucleotides outside the gene matches: 11.